This T cell receptor (beta chain) was recorded in a study of blood T cell repertoires in COVID-19. The wider study: The United States, Italy and Spain were the sources of the acute and convalescent COVID-19 samples.

This clone has just a few counts. Clinical history reported by participants formed the basis on which cohorts were assigned. Only in-frame clones appear in the TCRdb table, and some are missing; sequencing was by immunoSEQ multiplex PCR. This sample yields about 220,000 clones, of which 86% are seen a single time; less than 4.5% belongs to the top ten. Sequencing was done on a sample of PBMCs or T cells enriched from blood (not recorded which). The receptor was isolated from a woman aged 40 to 49 with acute COVID-19.

CDR3 amino acids: CASSSGRYEQYV. The CDR3 DNA reads as TGTGCCAGCAGCTCCGGGAGATACGAGCAGTACGTC. The genes are TRBV5-6 and TRBJ2-7, with D possibly matching TRBD2 (6 bases). Germline loops: CDR1 SGHDT, CDR2 YYEEEE. With 3 bases removed from V and 4 bases from J, the gap between germline ends came to 8 bases. The CDR3 covers 12 residues.